Below are 15 T cell receptor beta chains sequenced from a single sample in a study of molecular identifiers for immune sequencing clone quantification. TCRdb re-analysed the PCR reads in MiXCR, keeping a single row per CDR3 protein. The sample shows under 600,000 distinct CDR3 sequences, about 25% of them seen only once. The sequenced material came from naive CD8+ T cells from blood, with Jurkat cell RNA spiked in. The sample's subset: FACS-sorted CD8+CD4-CCR7+CD45RA+ naive T cells. All receptors derive from a human donor in good health. Some libraries in this study had Jurkat cell RNA spiked in.

The genes are TRBV6-2 or TRBV6-3 and TRBJ1-5, with D possibly being TRBD1 (6 bases). Germline values: CDR1 MNHEY, CDR2 SVGEGT. The CDR3 spans 15 residues. The ends were cut back, 8 bases at V and 0 bases at J, with 14 bases in the middle. Here the CDR3 reads CASLKDRYSNQPQHF. CDR3 DNA: TGTGCCAGCTTGAAGGACAGATATAGCAATCAGCCCCAGCATTTT.

This clonotype was observed a handful of times. The CDR3 protein is CASSSGDGGKATDTQYF. In nucleotides, the CDR3 is TGTGCCAGCAGCTCGGGAGACGGCGGGAAGGCCACAGATACGCAGTATTTT. This chain connects TRBV13 to TRBJ2-3; TRBD2 might be the D (6 bases). Trimming took off 4 bases at V and 2 bases at J, with 19 bases between the two ends. The CDR3 runs 17 residues. Germline V gene data show CDR1 as PRHDT and CDR2 as FYEKMQ (reference sequence).

This clonotype has ten or more counts. V is TRBV19 and J is TRBJ1-6, with TRBD1 matching 10 bases. CDR3 length: 16 amino acids. CDR1 LNHDA and CDR2 SQIVND come from the germline V gene (reference sequence). V shed 4 bases and J 5 bases; nucleotides not matched to a gene: 5. The DNA for the CDR3 is TGTGCCAGTAGTAACCGGGACAGGGGTAATAATTCACCCCTCCACTTT. Translation gives CASSNRDRGNNSPLHF. The variable domain in full, with the rest retrieved from reference TRBV19 and TRBJ1-6, is DGGITQSPKYLFRKEGQNVTLSCEQNLNHDAMYWYRQDPGQGLRLIYYSQIVNDFQKGDIAEGYSVSREKKESFPLTVTSAQKNPTAFYLCASSNRDRGNNSPLHFGNGTRLTVT.

A remark on this clonotype: One end of the junction fails to match germline, which may point to a read error. The chain employs TRBV15 and TRBJ2-3, with TRBD1 identical over 10 bases. Germline CDR1 is LNHNV and CDR2 is YYDKDF (reference sequence). CDR3 length equals 18 residues. The CDR3 reads CATSGDREDRGYPDTQYF. The CDR3 DNA follows: TGTGCCACCAGCGGAGATAGGGAGGACAGGGGGTACCCAGATACGCAGTATTTT.

This clonotype was seen a handful of times. This could be a read error, since a much larger clone is one nucleotide away. The V call is TRBV7-6, the J call TRBJ1-1; D is unclear. The CDR3 is 13 amino acids. In germline, CDR1 is SGHVS, CDR2 FNYEAQ. The CDR3 is CAGSLELNTEAFF. The CDR3 DNA follows: TGTGCCGGCAGCTTAGAATTGAACACTGAAGCTTTCTTT.

This clonotype has more than one count but fewer than ten. The chain has TRBV24-1 and TRBJ1-1; 11 nucleotides agree with TRBD1. CDR1 and CDR2 (germline): KGHDR, SFDVKD. This CDR3 is built from 15 residues. After removal of 4 bases from V and 4 bases from J, the junction contained 4 bases not matched to a gene. CDR3 coding DNA: TGTGCCACCAGTGACCCCGGACAGGGGGCCACTGAAGCTTTCTTT. It specifies CATSDPGQGATEAFF.

About this clonotype: Sequence at one end of the junction differs from germline and may be a read error. This chain connects TRBV28 to TRBJ2-3; D is undetermined. The CDR3 runs to 14 residues. Germline V gene lookup returns CDR1 MDHEN and CDR2 SYDVKM. CDR3 sequence: CTSSKGYSTDTQYF. CDR3 DNA: TGTACCAGCTCAAAAGGGTACAGCACAGATACGCAGTATTTT.

J is TRBJ2-7 and V is TRBV4-3, with D possibly matching TRBD2 (7 bases). Germline assignment: CDR1 LGHNA and CDR2 YSLEER. The V and J ends lost 8 bases and 4 bases respectively, with 21 bases between them. This CDR3 region has 15 residues. DNA of the CDR3: TGCGCCAGCTGCCGCCAGGGAGGGGGGGAGTACGAGCAGTACTTC. Its translation: CASCRQGGGEYEQYF.

V usage is TRBV24-1 and J usage is TRBJ2-1; TRBD1 matches at 8 bases. The junction had 4 bases not matched to a gene; V was cut back by 3 bases and J by 10 bases. The CDR3 is 13 amino acids. Germline CDR1 and CDR2: KGHDR and SFDVKD. CDR3 protein: CATSDTGGPEQFF. CDR3 bases: TGTGCCACCAGTGATACAGGGGGTCCCGAGCAGTTCTTC.

This clonotype was observed at least ten times. The V gene is TRBV4-3, the J gene TRBJ2-2, with TRBD2 matching 12 bases. The germline CDR1 and CDR2 sequences are LGHNA and YSLEER. The CDR3 has 17 amino acids. V lost 2 bases to trimming and J lost 3 bases; unmatched junction nucleotides: 4. The CDR3 sequence is CASSQQLAGGYTGELFF. Written as DNA, the CDR3 is TGCGCCAGCAGCCAACAACTAGCGGGGGGATACACCGGGGAGCTGTTTTTT.

This clonotype was recorded at least ten times. The genes are TRBV7-9 and TRBJ2-7, with TRBD1 as a possible D gene (6 bases). This CDR3 has 13 residues. The V and J ends lost 0 bases and 6 bases respectively, with 9 bases between them. CDR1 and CDR2 from the germline V gene are SEHNR and FQNEAQ (reference sequence). In DNA, the CDR3 is TGTGCCAGCAGCTTAGCCTCAGGGGCCGAGCAGTACTTC. This translates into CASSLASGAEQYF.

Ten or more counts support this clonotype. This chain links TRBV4-3 with TRBJ2-7; D is undetermined. The CDR3 runs 15 residues. Germline V gives CDR1 LGHNA, CDR2 YSLEER. V was clipped by 1 base and J by 7 bases, with 17 bases between them. For the CDR3, the DNA is TGCGCCAGCAGCCAAGCGGCAGGTCCGAGAGGAGAGCAGTACTTC. This sequence encodes CASSQAAGPRGEQYF.

This clonotype was seen more than once but under ten times. The chain joins TRBV7-2 to TRBJ2-7; tentatively, D is TRBD1 or TRBD2 (5 bases each). V was cut by 4 bases and J by 5 bases, with 12 bases left in between. Germline V gene lookup returns CDR1 SGHTA and CDR2 FQGNSA. The CDR3 has 13 amino acids. CDR3 residues: CASSSPGPDEQYF. CDR3 DNA sequence: TGTGCCAGCAGCTCTCCGGGACCTGACGAGCAGTACTTC.

The chain uses TRBV6-5 and TRBJ2-5, with D possibly called TRBD1 or TRBD2 (5 bases each). Trimming took 10 bases from V and 2 from J, leaving 14 bases between them. The length of the CDR3 is 13 residues. CDR1 is MNHEY and CDR2 is SVGAGI in the germline V gene. The CDR3 here is CATQGRAQETQYF. Written as DNA, the CDR3 is TGTGCCACCCAGGGACGGGCGCAAGAGACCCAGTACTTC.

This clonotype has a count of ten or more. The CDR3 loop reads CASSQVSSGANVLTF. The CDR3 bases are TGCGCCAGCAGCCAAGTAAGCTCTGGGGCCAACGTCCTGACTTTC. This chain joins TRBV4-1 and TRBJ2-6; D call uncertain. This CDR3 region has 15 residues. The germline V gene encodes CDR1 MGHRA and CDR2 YSYEKL. Trimming removed 1 base at V and 0 bases at J, with 4 bases between.